A single sample is the source of the 21 T cell receptor beta chains below, sequenced in a study of cytomegalovirus exposure and HLA in healthy donors. PCR amplification relied on 60 Vbeta primers (plus 13 Jbeta primers). Sequenced by immunoSEQ multiplex PCR; TCRdb stores in-frame clones only, minus some. Of some 130,000 clones in the sample, about three quarters were seen once. Sequencing was carried out using PBMCs. These receptors were collected from a man aged 50 or older in good health and CMV-seropositive.

CDR3 in amino acids: CASRVDRVNTGELFF. CDR3 DNA sequence: TGTGCCAGCAGGGTAGACAGAGTTAACACCGGGGAGCTGTTTTTT. The chain employs TRBV2 and TRBJ2-2; TRBD1 is a possible D gene (5 bases). Germline CDR1 is SNHLY and CDR2 is FYNNEI. V lost 6 bases to trimming and J lost 2 bases, with 13 bases between them. The CDR3 sequence is 15 residues long.

V is TRBV2 and J is TRBJ1-1, with D possibly TRBD1 on 5 matching bases. Per the germline V gene, CDR1 is SNHLY and CDR2 is FYNNEI. This CDR3 spans 14 amino acids. V was shortened by 11 bases and J by 1 base, with 17 bases between the two germline ends. Here the CDR3 DNA reads TGTGCCGGAGCGTTGGCAGGACAGAACACTGAAGCTTTCTTT. Translated, it gives CAGALAGQNTEAFF.

This clone was recorded once. The genes are TRBV14 and TRBJ1-2; TRBD1 agrees at 9 bases. CDR3 length: 14 residues. The V and J ends lost 2 bases and 4 bases, in that order; junction bases with no gene match: 2. Germline V CDR1 and CDR2: SGHDN, FVKESK. CDR3 nucleotide sequence: TGTGCCAGCAGCCAACTGACAGGGGGCTATGGCTACACCTTC. Encoded protein: CASSQLTGGYGYTF.

The gene calls are TRBV29-1 and TRBJ2-1; TRBD2 is a possible D gene (5 bases). Germline V gene sequence: CDR1 SQVTM, CDR2 ANQGSEA. This CDR3 contains 12 residues. With 0 bases removed from V and 11 bases from J, the gap between germline ends came to 11 bases. The CDR3 protein is CSVEDLPGKQFF. The CDR3, as DNA: TGCAGCGTTGAAGACCTACCGGGAAAGCAGTTCTTC.

The gene calls are TRBV11-3 and TRBJ2-5; no definite D call. With 5 bases removed from V and 7 bases from J, the gap between germline ends came to 11 bases. The CDR3 contains 12 residues. In germline, CDR1 is SGHNT, CDR2 YENEEA. The CDR3, as DNA: TGTGCCAGCAGCCAACGAACTGGGACCCAGTACTTC. Its translation: CASSQRTGTQYF.

V gene TRBV7-2 combines with J gene TRBJ2-7, with 7 bases lining up with TRBD1. The V segment lost 5 bases and the J segment 4 bases; nucleotides outside the gene matches: 2. Germline V CDR1 and CDR2: SGHTA, FQGNSA. This CDR3 contains 12 residues. CDR3 sequence (DNA): TGTGCCAGCAGCCCAGGGGGTTACGAGCAGTACTTC. Translating gives CASSPGGYEQYF.

The rearrangement joins TRBV7-9 to TRBJ1-1, with 9 bases lining up with TRBD1. Germline V gives CDR1 SEHNR, CDR2 FQNEAQ (reference sequence). This CDR3 region has 14 residues. J lost 0 bases, V lost 6 bases, and 2 bases had no gene match. CDR3 amino acids: CASSRDRVNTEAFF. CDR3 nucleotides: TGTGCCAGCAGTCGGGACAGGGTGAACACTGAAGCTTTCTTT.

This rearrangement joins TRBV28 to TRBJ2-7; 7 nucleotides line up with TRBD1. With V trimmed by 8 bases and J by 2 bases, 12 bases remained unmatched. Germline lookup yields CDR1 MDHEN and CDR2 SYDVKM. CDR3 length: 15 amino acids. CDR3 amino acids: CASSAGGVNAYEQYF. The CDR3 DNA sequence: TGTGCCAGCTCGGCAGGGGGAGTCAATGCCTACGAGCAGTACTTC.

The chain joins TRBV15 to TRBJ2-1, with 7 nucleotides matching TRBD1. V was clipped by 6 bases and J by 7 bases; unmatched bases: 9. In germline, CDR1 is LNHNV, CDR2 YYDKDF (reference sequence). The CDR3 sequence is 14 residues long. The CDR3 region has the DNA TGTGCCACCAGACGGGACAGTGGTGTGAATGAGCAGTTCTTC. Amino acids: CATRRDSGVNEQFF.

This chain connects TRBV28 to TRBJ1-1; the D gene is possibly TRBD1 (5 bases). The CDR3 contains 15 residues. V lost 1 base, J lost 8 bases, and 17 bases lay in between. Germline V lookup: CDR1 MDHEN, CDR2 SYDVKM. CDR3 sequence (DNA): TGTGCCAGCAGTTTATCAACGATGGGAGGGGCCGAAGCTTTCTTT. Amino acids: CASSLSTMGGAEAFF.

This clone was counted once. The rearrangement uses TRBV2 and TRBJ1-1; tentatively, D is TRBD1 (6 bases). The V end lost 7 bases, the J end lost 1 base, and 10 bases lay between the germline ends. Germline CDR1 and CDR2: SNHLY and FYNNEI. The CDR3 totals 13 residues. CDR3 sequence: CASTAQGNTEAFF. In nucleotides, the CDR3 is TGTGCCAGCACCGCACAGGGGAACACTGAAGCTTTCTTT.

This clone was counted between two and nine times. The chain uses TRBV7-9 and TRBJ2-7; weak D call: TRBD2 (6 bases). Germline V gene data show CDR1 as SEHNR and CDR2 as FQNEAQ (reference sequence). The CDR3 sequence is 14 residues long. The V and J ends lost 7 bases and 9 bases respectively, with 22 bases between them. The CDR3 DNA is TGTGCCAGCACCCCCGGGACTGCCATGCCGGTGCAGTACTTC. Its protein product is CASTPGTAMPVQYF. The full variable domain, rest sourced from reference TRBV7-9 and TRBJ2-7, is DTGVSQNPRHKITKRGQNVTFRCDPISEHNRLYWYRQTLGQGPEFLTYFQNEAQLEKSRLLSDRFSAERPKGSFSTLEIQRTEQGDSAMYLCASTPGTAMPVQYFGPGTRLTVT.

This clone has only one observation. J is TRBJ1-2 and V is TRBV6-5; tentative D call: TRBD1 (6 bases). The CDR3 loop spans 15 amino acids. V lost 5 bases and J 0 bases, leaving 13 bases between the germline ends. CDR1 and CDR2 (germline): MNHEY, SVGAGI. The CDR3 nucleotides read TGTGCCAGCAGTCCTTCTGGGACATCTAACTATGGCTACACCTTC. It is translated as CASSPSGTSNYGYTF.

This clone was observed once. V gene TRBV6-5 combines with J gene TRBJ2-1; 11 nucleotides agree with TRBD2. Germline CDR1 is MNHEY and CDR2 is SVGAGI. The CDR3 contains 14 residues. V was pared by 7 bases and J by 6 bases, with 5 bases of the junction left unmatched. The CDR3 DNA follows: TGTGCCAGCAAAACTAGCGGGGGCCTCAATGAGCAGTTCTTC. Translating gives CASKTSGGLNEQFF.

This chain links TRBV19 with TRBJ2-1, with D unclear. The CDR3 contains 13 residues. Germline V lookup: CDR1 LNHDA, CDR2 SQIVND (reference sequence). The germline V and J ends were trimmed by 3 bases and 0 bases, with 3 bases remaining between them. The CDR3 nucleotides read TGTGCCAGTAGTATTAACTCCTACAATGAGCAGTTCTTC. Protein sequence: CASSINSYNEQFF. Complete variable domain (other parts from reference TRBV19 and TRBJ2-1): DGGITQSPKYLFRKEGQNVTLSCEQNLNHDAMYWYRQDPGQGLRLIYYSQIVNDFQKGDIAEGYSVSREKKESFPLTVTSAQKNPTAFYLCASSINSYNEQFFGPGTRLTVL.

CDR3 sequence (DNA): TGTGCCAGCGCCTCCCGGGACACCACAGATACGCAGTATTTT. It is translated as CASASRDTTDTQYF. V usage is TRBV6-5 and J usage is TRBJ2-3; D might be TRBD1 (6 bases). V was clipped by 8 bases and J by 2 bases, with 14 bases between them. The length of the CDR3 is 14 residues. CDR1 and CDR2 (germline): MNHEY, SVGAGI.

The chain recombines TRBV6-4 with TRBJ2-1; 9 positions match TRBD2. The CDR3 spans 14 residues. With 2 bases clipped from V and 6 bases from J, the junction kept 2 bases outside the gene matches. From germline, CDR1 is MRHNA and CDR2 SNTAGT. The chain's CDR3 is CASSDGGRANEQFF. For the CDR3, the DNA is TGTGCCAGCAGTGACGGCGGGAGGGCCAATGAGCAGTTCTTC.

The chain joins TRBV5-6 to TRBJ2-1, with D unclear. V was pared by 4 bases and J by 0 bases, with 11 bases between. From germline, CDR1 is SGHDT and CDR2 YYEEEE. This CDR3 has 15 residues. The CDR3 sequence: CASSRYSRSYNEQFF. DNA for the CDR3: TGTGCCAGCAGCAGGTACAGCCGCTCCTACAATGAGCAGTTCTTC.

This clone was seen more than once but under ten times. The rearrangement uses TRBV6-1 and TRBJ2-3; D unclear. Trimming took off 2 bases at V and 4 bases at J, with 10 bases between the two ends. The germline CDR1 and CDR2 sequences are MNHNS and SASEGT. The CDR3 is made up of 14 amino acids. DNA of the CDR3: TGTGCCAGCAGTGAATGGCTACAGCCAGATACGCAGTATTTT. Amino acid sequence: CASSEWLQPDTQYF.

The chain joins TRBV7-2 to TRBJ2-7; D is perhaps TRBD1 (6 bases). The CDR3 sequence is 15 residues long. Germline V gene lookup returns CDR1 SGHTA and CDR2 FQGNSA. V lost 1 base and J lost 2, with 12 bases in between. The CDR3 loop reads CASSLEPGHAYEQYF. CDR3 sequence (DNA): TGTGCCAGCAGCTTAGAACCGGGACATGCCTACGAGCAGTACTTC. The full variable domain, with the rest looked up from reference TRBV7-2 and TRBJ2-7, is GAGVSQSPSNKVTEKGKDVELRCDPISGHTALYWYRQSLGQGLEFLIYFQGNSAPDKSGLPSDRFSAERTGGSVSTLTIQRTQQEDSAVYLCASSLEPGHAYEQYFGPGTRLTVT.

This clone occurred a few times. The rearrangement links TRBV29-1 to TRBJ1-1; D call uncertain. Germline V gene sequence: CDR1 SQVTM, CDR2 ANQGSEA. The germline V and J ends were trimmed by 5 bases and 2 bases, with 3 bases remaining between them. The CDR3 has 10 amino acids. CDR3 sequence: CSVLNTEAFF. The CDR3 DNA reads as TGCAGCGTTCTCAACACTGAAGCTTTCTTT.